This T cell receptor (beta chain) stems from a study of blood T cell repertoires in COVID-19. On the study more broadly: Material from acute and convalescent COVID-19 was sourced from the United States, Italy and Spain. T cells, B-cell-depleted T cells, or PBMCs provided the cDNA or gDNA that served as material.

This clone came up once. Original data processing: Using reference gene primer amplification, nucleated cell counts were estimated. Assay used: immunoSEQ multiplex PCR; TCRdb lists only in-frame clones, some missing. V and J calls and clone size are as listed in that table; D and trimming were resolved from the DNA. The sample carries about 170,000 clones, 92% recorded once. The germline V gene encodes CDR1 SGHRS and CDR2 YFSETQ. Trimming cost V 4 bases and J 5 bases, with 15 bases left between them. The CDR3 runs to 14 residues. Seattle's cohort entered during active infection and was followed longitudinally.

The sequence was collected from a man aged 25-45 years with COVID-19, enrolled during active disease. The sample was peripheral blood. This chain uses TRBV5-1 with TRBJ2-5; TRBD1 might be the D (5 bases). In nucleotides, the CDR3 is TGCGCCAGCAGCCCTACCAGTGCAGGGGAGACCCAGTACTTC. Its translation: CASSPTSAGETQYF.